The T cell receptor beta chain under discussion was sequenced for a study of T cells after yellow fever vaccination. Study summary: Preparation used SMART-Seq v4 Ultra Low Input for the low-cell-number fractions. The study, taken as a whole, reports: High-abundance clonotypes from the bulk population could contaminate FACS-sorted repertoires. CD4 and CD8 compartments shared a small share of clonotypes.

The 5'RACE template-switching step produced TCR cDNA and added a universal primer site and UMIs. TCRdb re-called the 5' RACE reads with MiXCR, one entry per CDR3 protein. The sample has roughly 240,000 distinct CDR3 sequences; approximately 6.7% are singletons. In its sample, this clonotype was seen many times. What it recognizes is unknown. The CDR3 has 15 residues. V gave up 4 bases and J gave up 5 bases; unmatched junction bases: 7. CDR1 SGHKS and CDR2 YYEKEE come from the germline V gene (reference sequence). The sequence derives from a man aged 30 to 45 who received the YFV17D yellow fever vaccine. The V call is TRBV5-5, the J call TRBJ1-5, with 9 bases that match TRBD1. The material sequenced was CD4+ T cells sorted from PBMCs, taken on the day of the yellow fever booster vaccination. The CDR3 DNA follows: TGTGCCAGCAGCATAAGGACAGGGGTCGATCAGCCCCAGCATTTT. This sequence encodes CASSIRTGVDQPQHF.